The clone carrying this T cell receptor beta chain was picked up a small number of times. TCRbeta library preparation incorporated unique molecular identifiers. TCRdb used MiXCR to reprocess the PCR reads, holding one entry per CDR3 protein. The repertoire holds 450,000 to 600,000 distinct CDR3 sequences, with 15% to 20% as singletons. This sample is drawn from a study of T-cell reconstitution after alpha-beta-depleted transplantation in children. The V and J ends lost 3 bases and 1 base respectively, with 11 bases between them. The CDR3 is 15 residues long. Germline V CDR1 and CDR2: MNHEY, SVGAGI. The chain joins TRBV6-5 to TRBJ2-3; D may be TRBD2 (6 bases). The specimen was PBMCs from the stem cell graft donor, collected from the stem cell graft. The receptor was derived from a human donor who donated a stem cell graft to a child with acute lymphoblastic leukemia. The CDR3 region is CASSYYGSGTDTQYF. CDR3 sequence (DNA): TGTGCCAGCAGTTATTACGGGAGTGGCACAGATACGCAGTATTTT.